The 6 T cell receptor beta chains below were found in one sample sequenced in a study of CD8 T cells in Susac syndrome (dated by TCRdb to the late 2010s). Library generation was performed with the immunoSEQ multiplex PCR assay. RNA was extracted using the RNeasy kit, and roughly 0.45 to 1 ug of the RNA was reverse transcribed with random hexamers. TCRdb applied fastp at Q25 and MiXCR to the public reads, then kept only in-frame beta chains. CDR3 protein duplicates are merged, each entry listing the most common genes and DNA. The sample contains 300,000 to 350,000 distinct CDR3 sequences, about 91% of them found a single time. The ten largest clones add up to about 0.07% of the sample. The sequenced sample consisted of CD4+ T cells from PBMCs. The source is a human donor with multiple sclerosis.

The chain recombines TRBV6-5 with TRBJ1-2; 9 bases fit TRBD1. Germline V lookup: CDR1 MNHEY, CDR2 SVGAGI. There are 16 residues in the CDR3. V shed 1 base and J 4 bases; nucleotides not matched to a gene: 7. Here the CDR3 reads CASSYFGQGTTYGYTF. CDR3 bases: TGTGCCAGCAGTTACTTCGGACAGGGGACTACCTATGGCTACACCTTC.

This chain uses TRBV4-1 with TRBJ2-2; 10 nucleotides agree with TRBD2. Trimming at V came to 1 base and at J to 9 bases, leaving 5 bases not matched to a gene. The CDR3 is 15 amino acids. In germline, CDR1 is MGHRA, CDR2 YSYEKL. The CDR3 nucleotides read TGCGCCAGCAGCCAAGTCGGGACTAGCGTGAGGGAGCTGTTTTTT. Amino acid sequence: CASSQVGTSVRELFF.

The chain joins TRBV6-2 or TRBV6-3 to TRBJ2-3; 11 nucleotides line up with TRBD2. V gave up 6 bases and J gave up 5 bases; unmatched junction bases: 10. The CDR3 loop spans 16 amino acids. The germline V gene has CDR1 MNHEY and CDR2 SVGEGT. This CDR3 reads CASSLGSGRAIDTQYF. In nucleotides, the CDR3 is TGTGCCAGCAGCCTAGGTAGCGGGAGGGCCATAGATACGCAGTATTTT.

V gene TRBV6-5 combines with J gene TRBJ2-6; perhaps D is TRBD1 or TRBD2 (5 bases each). Per germline, CDR1 MNHEY and CDR2 SVGAGI. Trimming shortened V by 5 bases and J by 8 bases, and 10 bases separated the two germline ends. The length of the CDR3 is 13 residues. CDR3: CASSAGTSNVLTF. The CDR3 bases are TGTGCCAGCAGTGCCGGGACCTCCAACGTCCTGACTTTC.

V usage is TRBV29-1 and J usage is TRBJ2-1; D perhaps matches TRBD1 (6 bases). Per germline, CDR1 SQVTM and CDR2 ANQGSEA. The CDR3 is 14 amino acids. V was shortened by 6 bases and J by 3 bases, with 15 bases between the two germline ends. The CDR3 DNA reads TGCAGCGTCCCGACAGGTAGACTCTACAATGAGCAGTTCTTC. Translated: CSVPTGRLYNEQFF.

V is TRBV20-1 and J is TRBJ2-3, with 10 bases aligning to TRBD2. The germline gives CDR1 DFQATT, CDR2 SNEGSKA (reference sequence). The CDR3 spans 16 residues. Germline trimming cut 4 bases from V and 5 bases from J; bases unmatched to any gene: 12. CDR3 region: CSANDPKRGGEDTQYF. CDR3 nucleotides: TGCAGTGCTAACGACCCTAAGCGGGGGGGCGAAGATACGCAGTATTTT.